The TCR beta chain under discussion was sequenced for a study of response to subunit inactivated influenza vaccine (dated by TCRdb to between 2018 and 2020). About the investigation overall: To follow how T cells responded to a trivalent subunit inactivated influenza vaccine, the researchers relied on deep quantitative profiling of the T cell receptor repertoire.

At least ten counts were recorded for this clonotype. The clone's antigen remains unknown. Qualities for individual bases were not recorded, and no much larger clone is one base off. From a lookup of the germline V gene, CDR1 and CDR2 are LGHNA and YSLEER. Trimming at the junction amounts to 1 base on V and 1 base on J, and the germline ends lie 14 bases apart. The CDR3 starts with the cysteine, ends with the phenylalanine, and has 16 residues. The read is trimmed to its CDR3 DNA, 48 bases read in frame from base 1. Paper-wide results and their limitations: According to the authors, only a limited number of new T cells may be recruited by each seasonal influenza vaccination.

Libraries were made using RT-PCR. This sample was sequenced with an Illumina HiSeq 2500. The public reads were reprocessed in TCRdb via fastp at Q25 and MiXCR, keeping in-frame beta chains. Every entry covers one CDR3 protein and lists the most common genes and DNA from its rows. For this sample the table gives hundreds of thousands of distinct CDR3 sequences, of which about 10% were detected only once. Clones ranked in the top ten supply around 10% of the sample. These records were also assigned to another study, of T cells expressing NK-cell markers. Per that second paper: TCR beta cDNA libraries were prepared using 5'RACE template switching, which introduced a universal primer site and unique molecular identifiers. Three sorted T-cell subsets (CD3+CD56+NKG2C+, CD3+CD56+NKG2C- and CD3+CD56-NKG2C+) from fewer than 10 donors had their TCR beta-chain repertoires profiled. Among the eight sequenced donors, only one was HCMV-seronegative, while the other seven were HCMV-seropositive. To restrict sorting to alphabetaTCR-expressing T cells, an anti-gammadeltaTCR antibody was added in several experiments. In a handful of donors, the dominant CD3+CD56+NKG2C+ clonotypes were among the top 10 CD8+ clonotypes and accounted for about 1.0-7.5% of CD8+ T cells. Those dominant clonotypes were again the most abundant among CD3+CD56-NKG2C+ cells in a handful of donors, at roughly 25-60.1%. Whether the expanded NKG2C-expressing T cell clones were specific for HCMV antigens was left unclear. All eight donors whose samples were sequenced were randomly selected healthy volunteers, three of them men and five women. HCMV-specific IgG was detected in serum with a commercial ELISA kit to determine HCMV serostatus. Peripheral blood mononuclear cells were isolated from blood by Ficoll density gradient centrifugation. For six donors, unsorted PBMC were also used to sequence bulk peripheral blood T-cell repertoires. Synthesis of cDNA was primed from the TCR beta constant segment and was followed by two consecutive PCR amplification steps. The libraries were sequenced on Illumina HiSeq 2000/2500, MiSeq or NextSeq, producing 2 x 150 bp reads. MIGEC was used to demultiplex reads and group reads by UMI, and MiTCR was used to assemble and quantify clonotypes. To exclude erroneous sequences, only TCR cDNA sequences supported by at least two reads were retained. The tcR package was used for downstream repertoire analysis, and clonotypes were matched between fractions using CDR3 nucleotide sequence together with V segment. VDJmatch was used to annotate antigen specificity against VDJdb, with one amino acid substitution in CDR3 allowed.

The V gene is TRBV4-3 and the J gene is TRBJ2-7, and possibly TRBD2, on 5 matching bases. The source is a man in his fifties or sixties who received an inactivated influenza vaccine. Donor details come from another sample of the same person, matched by shared clones. Sample: PBMCs from blood, taken on the day of vaccination. In nucleotides, the sequence is TGCGCCAGCAGCCAAGTTGGCGGGCGCGGATCCTACGAGCAGTACTTC. It translates as CASSQVGGRGSYEQYF.